These T cell receptor beta chains were read from a single sample in a study of CD8+CD57+ T cells in acquired aplastic anemia. TCRdb re-analysed the reads in MiXCR, keeping a single row per CDR3 protein. The table shows fewer than 250,000 distinct CDR3 sequences, with around half occurring only once. The sequenced sample was sorted CD4+, CD8+, or CD8+CD57+ T cells (not recorded which) from PBMCs. The receptor set was obtained from a human donor with aplastic anemia. The CDR3 runs from the conserved cysteine through the conserved F or W. D genes are given only for firm matches. Size values are once, few and many counts, or a class for expanded clones, and some rows have none.

V	D	J	size	CDR3	DNA
TRBV14	NA	TRBJ2-5	NA	CAGRETQYF	TGTGCCGGAAGAGAGACCCAGTACTTC
TRBV29-1	NA	TRBJ2-2	NA	CSVEVWGRGGELFF	TGCAGCGTTGAAGTATGGGGCAGGGGCGGGGAGCTGTTTTTT
TRBV29-1	NA	TRBJ2-1	NA	CSPTLSTEQFF	TGCAGCCCCACCCTGTCGACAGAGCAGTTCTTC
TRBV20-1	NA	TRBJ1-2	NA	CSARTEAQANYGYTF	TGCAGTGCTAGGACCGAAGCTCAAGCTAACTATGGCTACACCTTC
TRBV20-1	TRBD1	TRBJ2-1	NA	CSASFGTETYEQFF	TGCAGTGCTAGCTTCGGGACAGAAACCTACGAGCAGTTCTTC
TRBV4-3	NA	TRBJ2-1	many	CASSRGPRRHEQFF	TGCGCCAGCAGCCGCGGTCCCAGACGGCATGAGCAGTTCTTC
TRBV7-9	NA	TRBJ1-1	NA	CASSLYGTEAFF	TGTGCCAGCAGCTTGTACGGGACTGAAGCTTTCTTT
TRBV5-1	NA	TRBJ1-2	many	CASSLGQGINYGYTF	TGCGCCAGCAGCTTAGGGCAGGGCATAAACTATGGCTACACCTTC
TRBV7-8	TRBD1	TRBJ2-1	many	CASSTTGTAYNEQFF	TGTGCCAGCAGCACCACCGGGACAGCCTACAATGAGCAGTTCTTC
TRBV5-1	TRBD1	TRBJ2-7	many	CASSWTGTGYEQYF	TGCGCCAGCAGCTGGACCGGGACAGGCTACGAGCAGTACTTC
TRBV6-1	NA	TRBJ2-3	few	CASSEVLLYGGGSTDTQYF	TGTGCCAGCAGTGAAGTATTATTATATGGCGGAGGAAGCACAGATACGCAGTATTTT
TRBV7-9	TRBD2	TRBJ2-7	NA	CASSSSGGAGGYEQYF	TGTGCCAGCAGCTCCTCGGGGGGGGCGGGGGGGTACGAGCAGTACTTC
TRBV6-5	TRBD1	TRBJ1-5	many	CASSQTGAMAQPQHF	TGTGCCAGCAGTCAAACAGGGGCGATGGCACAGCCCCAGCATTTT
TRBV7-3	NA	TRBJ1-1	NA	CASSLDPGAGTEAFF	TGTGCCAGCAGCTTAGATCCTGGGGCTGGAACTGAAGCTTTCTTT
TRBV7-2	NA	TRBJ2-7	NA	CASNDGTVEQHF	TGTGCCAGCAACGACGGGACGGTAGAGCAGCACTTC
TRBV7-3	TRBD1	TRBJ1-5	many	CASSGDRGNSNQPQHF	TGTGCCAGCAGTGGGGACAGGGGTAATAGCAATCAGCCCCAGCATTTT
TRBV7-3	TRBD2	TRBJ2-1	NA	CASRSPGLAGEPYNEQFF	TGTGCCAGCAGGTCCCCGGGACTAGCGGGGGAGCCCTACAATGAGCAGTTCTTC
TRBV24-1	NA	TRBJ2-3	few	CATSVGYTDTQYF	TGTGCCACCAGTGTGGGGTACACAGATACGCAGTATTTT